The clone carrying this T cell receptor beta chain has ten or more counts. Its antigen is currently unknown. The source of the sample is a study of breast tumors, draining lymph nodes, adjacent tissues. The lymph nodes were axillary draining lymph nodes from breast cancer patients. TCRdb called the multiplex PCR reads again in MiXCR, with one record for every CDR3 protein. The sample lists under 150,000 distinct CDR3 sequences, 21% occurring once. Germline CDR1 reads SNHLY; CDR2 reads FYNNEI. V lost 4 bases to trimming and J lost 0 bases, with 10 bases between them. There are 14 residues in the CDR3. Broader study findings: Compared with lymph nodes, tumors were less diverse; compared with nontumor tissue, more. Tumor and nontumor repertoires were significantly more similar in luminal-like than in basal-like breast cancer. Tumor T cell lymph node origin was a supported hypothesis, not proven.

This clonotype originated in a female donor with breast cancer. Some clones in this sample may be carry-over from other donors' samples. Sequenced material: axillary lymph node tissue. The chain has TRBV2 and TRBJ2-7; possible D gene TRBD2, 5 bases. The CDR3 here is CASSGGSLSYEQYF. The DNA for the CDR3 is TGTGCCAGCAGTGGAGGGAGTCTCTCCTACGAGCAGTACTTC.